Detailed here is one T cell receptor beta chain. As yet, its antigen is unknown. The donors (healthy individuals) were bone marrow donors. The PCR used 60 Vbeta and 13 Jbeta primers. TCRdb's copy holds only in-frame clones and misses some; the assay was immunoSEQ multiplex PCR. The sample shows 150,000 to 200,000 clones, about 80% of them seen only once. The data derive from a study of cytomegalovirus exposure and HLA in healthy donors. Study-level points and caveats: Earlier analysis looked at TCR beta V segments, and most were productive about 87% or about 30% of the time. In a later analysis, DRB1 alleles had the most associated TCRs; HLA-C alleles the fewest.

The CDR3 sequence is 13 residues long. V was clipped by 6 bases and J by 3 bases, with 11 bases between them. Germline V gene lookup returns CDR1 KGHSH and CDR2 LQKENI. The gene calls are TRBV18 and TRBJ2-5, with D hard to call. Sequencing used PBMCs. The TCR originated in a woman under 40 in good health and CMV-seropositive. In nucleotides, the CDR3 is TGTGCCAGCTCCGATCTAGTGAAAGAGACCCAGTACTTC. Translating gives CASSDLVKETQYF.